This entry concerns a single T cell receptor (beta chain). What it binds is unknown. The source of the sample is a study of cytomegalovirus exposure and HLA in healthy donors. Trimming at V came to 6 bases and at J to 3 bases, leaving 15 bases not matched to a gene. CDR1 is SEHNR and CDR2 is FQNEAQ in the germline V gene (reference sequence). The CDR3 extends over 17 amino acids. Sequencing was performed with immunoSEQ multiplex PCR; in TCRdb, only in-frame clones are kept and a portion is missing. Among tens of thousands of clones, 90% to 97% were seen once, and the ten largest hold 0.95% to 1.5%. Regarding the study as a whole: In vitro experiments confirmed that a few CMV-associated chains were specific for CMV antigens.

The donors were members of the roughly 130-subject validation cohort (separate from the approximately 670-subject first cohort). Sequencing was carried out using PBMCs. The receptor comes from a woman aged 18 to 35 in good health and CMV-seronegative. V and J are TRBV7-9 and TRBJ1-2; the match to TRBD1 covers 8 bases. The CDR3 loop is CASRGKPGGFSYYGYTF. DNA of the CDR3: TGTGCCAGCAGAGGGAAACCAGGGGGCTTTTCTTACTATGGCTACACCTTC.